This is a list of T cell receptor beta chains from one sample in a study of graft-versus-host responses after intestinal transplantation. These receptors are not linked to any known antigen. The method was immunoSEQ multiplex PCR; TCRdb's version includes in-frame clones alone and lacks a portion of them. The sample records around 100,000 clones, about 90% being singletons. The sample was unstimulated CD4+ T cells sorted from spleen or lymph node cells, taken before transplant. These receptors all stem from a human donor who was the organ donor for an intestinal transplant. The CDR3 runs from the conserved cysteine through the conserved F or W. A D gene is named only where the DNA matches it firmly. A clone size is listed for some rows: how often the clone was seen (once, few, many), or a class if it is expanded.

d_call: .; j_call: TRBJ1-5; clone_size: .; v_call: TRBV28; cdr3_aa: CASSLTGINQPQHF; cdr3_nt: TGTGCCAGCAGTTTAACAGGGATCAATCAGCCCCAGCATTTT
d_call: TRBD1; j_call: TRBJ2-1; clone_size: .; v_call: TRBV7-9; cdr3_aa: CASTTDRGDYNEQFF; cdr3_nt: TGTGCCAGCACCACGGACAGGGGGGATTACAATGAGCAGTTCTTC
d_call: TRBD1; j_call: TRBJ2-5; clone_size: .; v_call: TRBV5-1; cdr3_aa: CASIGTGGRSQETQYF; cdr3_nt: TGCGCCAGCATAGGGACAGGGGGCCGCTCACAAGAGACCCAGTACTTC
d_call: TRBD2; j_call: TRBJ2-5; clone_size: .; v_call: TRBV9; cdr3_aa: CASSLRVGTSGVVTQYF; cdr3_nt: TGTGCCAGCAGCCTTCGAGTAGGGACTAGCGGGGTGGTGACCCAGTACTTC
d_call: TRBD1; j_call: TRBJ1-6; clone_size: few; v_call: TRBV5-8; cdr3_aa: CASSRSGQGTPLHF; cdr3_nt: TGTGCCAGCAGCCGTTCCGGACAGGGGACACCCCTCCACTTT
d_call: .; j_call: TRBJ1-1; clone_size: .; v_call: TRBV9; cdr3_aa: CASSPRGLGTEAFF; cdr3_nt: TGTGCCAGCAGCCCCAGGGGTCTGGGAACTGAAGCTTTCTTT
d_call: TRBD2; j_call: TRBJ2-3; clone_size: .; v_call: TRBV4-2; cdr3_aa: CASSHWSSGGDSDTQYF; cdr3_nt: TGTGCCAGCAGCCATTGGTCTAGCGGGGGGGACTCAGATACGCAGTATTTT
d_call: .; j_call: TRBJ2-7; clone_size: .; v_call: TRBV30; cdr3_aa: CAWSVLGYYEQYF; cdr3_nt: TGTGCCTGGAGTGTATTGGGGTACTACGAGCAGTACTTC
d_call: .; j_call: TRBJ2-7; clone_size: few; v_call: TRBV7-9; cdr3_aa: CASSPTDINYEQYF; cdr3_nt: TGTGCCAGCAGCCCAACTGACATCAACTACGAGCAGTACTTC
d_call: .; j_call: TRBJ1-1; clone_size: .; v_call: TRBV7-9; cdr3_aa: CASSLVLPRNTEAFF; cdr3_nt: TGTGCCAGCAGCTTAGTTTTACCCAGAAACACTGAAGCTTTCTTT
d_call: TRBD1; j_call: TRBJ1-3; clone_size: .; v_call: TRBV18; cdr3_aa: CASSPSGQGVSIYF; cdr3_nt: TGTGCCAGCTCACCAAGCGGACAGGGAGTATCCATATATTTT
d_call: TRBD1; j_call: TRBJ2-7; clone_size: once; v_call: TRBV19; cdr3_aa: CASRPTGTGSYEQYF; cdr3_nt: TGTGCCAGTAGACCTACCGGGACAGGGAGCTACGAGCAGTACTTC
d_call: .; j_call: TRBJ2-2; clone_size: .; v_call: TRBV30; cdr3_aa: CAWSSFTGELFF; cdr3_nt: TGTGCCTGGAGCTCCTTCACCGGGGAGCTGTTTTTT
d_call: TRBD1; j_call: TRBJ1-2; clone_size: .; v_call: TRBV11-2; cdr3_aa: CASSTKPRGTGRDGYTF; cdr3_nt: TGTGCCAGCAGCACAAAACCCCGAGGGACAGGCCGTGATGGCTACACCTTC
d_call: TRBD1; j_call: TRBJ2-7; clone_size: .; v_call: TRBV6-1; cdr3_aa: CASRTRDRVYEQYF; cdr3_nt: TGTGCCAGCAGGACTCGGGACAGGGTATACGAGCAGTACTTC
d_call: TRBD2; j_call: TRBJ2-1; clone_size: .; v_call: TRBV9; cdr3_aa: CASSVDGGGAGQFF; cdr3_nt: TGTGCCAGCAGCGTAGACGGCGGGGGGGCCGGGCAGTTCTTC
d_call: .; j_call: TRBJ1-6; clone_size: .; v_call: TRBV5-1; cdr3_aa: CASSLGLQSPLHF; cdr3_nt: TGCGCCAGCAGCTTGGGATTACAATCACCCCTCCACTTT
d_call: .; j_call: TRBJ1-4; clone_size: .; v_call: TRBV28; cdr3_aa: CASSLSSVSLFF; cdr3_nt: TGTGCCAGCAGTTTATCGTCAGTTTCACTGTTTTTT
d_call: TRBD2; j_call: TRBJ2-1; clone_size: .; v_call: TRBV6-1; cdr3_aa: CASREPGLAINEQFF; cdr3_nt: TGTGCCAGCAGGGAGCCGGGACTAGCGATTAATGAGCAGTTCTTC
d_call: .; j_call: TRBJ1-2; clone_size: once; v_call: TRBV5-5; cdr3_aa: CASSLTLNYGYTF; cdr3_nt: TGTGCCAGCAGCTTGACACTTAACTATGGCTACACCTTC
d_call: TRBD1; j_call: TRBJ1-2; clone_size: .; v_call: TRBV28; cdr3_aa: CASSYLRGTGVGGGYTF; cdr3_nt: TGTGCCAGCAGCTACCTCAGAGGGACAGGGGTCGGTGGGGGCTACACCTTC
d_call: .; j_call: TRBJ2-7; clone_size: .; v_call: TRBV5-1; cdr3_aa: CASSLVGGAYYEQYF; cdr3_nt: TGCGCCAGCAGCTTGGTCGGGGGCGCGTACTACGAGCAGTACTTC
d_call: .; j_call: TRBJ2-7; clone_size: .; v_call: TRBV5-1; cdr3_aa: CASSLTPDSYEQYF; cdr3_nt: TGCGCCAGCAGCTTGACGCCAGACTCCTACGAGCAGTACTTC
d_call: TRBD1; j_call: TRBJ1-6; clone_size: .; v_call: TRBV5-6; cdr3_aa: CASRDRAYNSPLHF; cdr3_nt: TGTGCCAGCAGGGACAGGGCCTATAATTCACCCCTCCACTTT
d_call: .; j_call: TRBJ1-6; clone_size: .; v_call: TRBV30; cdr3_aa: CAWAPSRGPMNSPLHF; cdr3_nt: TGTGCCTGGGCCCCCTCACGGGGCCCGATGAATTCACCCCTCCACTTT
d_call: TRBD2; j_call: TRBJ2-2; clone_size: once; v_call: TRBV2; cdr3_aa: CAIASGANTGELFF; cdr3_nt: TGTGCCATCGCTAGCGGGGCGAACACCGGGGAGCTGTTTTTT
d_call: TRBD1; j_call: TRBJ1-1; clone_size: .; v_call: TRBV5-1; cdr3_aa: CASSRMTGENTEAFF; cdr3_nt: TGCGCCAGCAGCCGGATGACAGGGGAGAACACTGAAGCTTTCTTT
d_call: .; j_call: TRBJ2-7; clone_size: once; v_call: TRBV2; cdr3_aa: CASSELDEQYF; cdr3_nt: TGTGCCAGCAGTGAGTTGGACGAGCAGTACTTC
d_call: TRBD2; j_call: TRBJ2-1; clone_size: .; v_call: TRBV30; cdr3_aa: CAYTSGGYNEQFF; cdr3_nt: TGTGCCTATACTAGCGGGGGGTACAATGAGCAGTTCTTC
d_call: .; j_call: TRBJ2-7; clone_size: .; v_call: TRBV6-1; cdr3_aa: CASSEGGWGFLGLYEQYF; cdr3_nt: TGTGCCAGCAGTGAAGGGGGTTGGGGGTTTCTCGGCCTTTACGAGCAGTACTTC
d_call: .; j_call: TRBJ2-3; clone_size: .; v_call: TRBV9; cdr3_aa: CASSVAPSDTQYF; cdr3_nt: TGTGCCAGCAGCGTAGCACCTTCAGATACGCAGTATTTT
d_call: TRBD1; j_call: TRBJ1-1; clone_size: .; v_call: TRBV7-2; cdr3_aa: CASSLTGVSTEAFF; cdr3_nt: TGTGCCAGCAGCTTGACAGGGGTGAGCACTGAAGCTTTCTTT
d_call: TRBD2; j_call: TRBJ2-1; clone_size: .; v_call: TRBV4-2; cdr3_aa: CASSQGSSGGAFDEQFF; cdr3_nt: TGTGCCAGCAGCCAAGGGTCGAGCGGGGGGGCGTTCGATGAGCAGTTCTTC
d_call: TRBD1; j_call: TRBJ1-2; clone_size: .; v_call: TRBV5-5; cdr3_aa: CASSLATGQGYYGYTF; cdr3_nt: TGTGCCAGCAGCTTGGCTACGGGACAGGGGTACTATGGCTACACCTTC
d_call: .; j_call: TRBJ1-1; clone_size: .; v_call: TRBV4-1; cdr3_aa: CASTPGQGYTGLMAFF; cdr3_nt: TGCGCCAGCACCCCGGGGCAGGGCTACACTGGGCTTATGGCTTTCTTT
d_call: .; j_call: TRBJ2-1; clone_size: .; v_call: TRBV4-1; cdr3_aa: CASSQGNEQFF; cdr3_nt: TGCGCCAGCAGCCAAGGGAATGAGCAGTTCTTC
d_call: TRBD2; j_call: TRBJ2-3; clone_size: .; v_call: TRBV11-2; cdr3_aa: CASSLKRGGLVRDTQYF; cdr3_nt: TGTGCCAGCAGCTTGAAGCGGGGGGGCCTGGTCCGAGATACGCAGTATTTT
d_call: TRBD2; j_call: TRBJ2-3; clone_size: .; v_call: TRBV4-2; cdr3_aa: CASSQGAGGGTDTQYF; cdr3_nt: TGTGCCAGCAGCCAAGGCGCGGGGGGTGGCACAGATACGCAGTATTTT
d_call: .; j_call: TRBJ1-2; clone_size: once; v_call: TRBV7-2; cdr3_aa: CASSFGGRDYGYTF; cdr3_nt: TGTGCCAGCAGCTTTGGGGGGCGAGACTATGGCTACACCTTC
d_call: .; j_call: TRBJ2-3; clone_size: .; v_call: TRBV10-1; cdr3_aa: CASSDGLGPRTDTQYF; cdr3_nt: TGCGCCAGCAGTGACGGTTTAGGGCCGAGGACAGATACGCAGTATTTT
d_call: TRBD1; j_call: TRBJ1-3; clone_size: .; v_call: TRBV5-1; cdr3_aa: CASSQRQGSVGNTIYF; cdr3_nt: TGCGCCAGCAGCCAAAGACAGGGAAGTGTGGGAAACACCATATATTTT
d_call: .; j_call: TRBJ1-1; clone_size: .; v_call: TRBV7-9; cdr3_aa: CASRRGRNTEAFF; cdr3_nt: TGTGCCAGCAGACGCGGGAGGAACACTGAAGCTTTCTTT
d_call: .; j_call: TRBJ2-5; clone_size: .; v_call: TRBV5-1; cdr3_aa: CASSPLREGETQYF; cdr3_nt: TGCGCCAGCAGCCCCCTGCGGGAAGGGGAGACCCAGTACTTC
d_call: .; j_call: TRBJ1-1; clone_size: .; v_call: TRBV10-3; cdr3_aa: CAISESGGENTEAFF; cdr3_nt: TGTGCCATCAGTGAGTCAGGGGGGGAGAACACTGAAGCTTTCTTT
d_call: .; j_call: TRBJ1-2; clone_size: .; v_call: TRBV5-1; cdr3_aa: CASSLDGGRGYTF; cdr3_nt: TGCGCCAGCAGCTTGGACGGAGGCCGGGGCTACACCTTC
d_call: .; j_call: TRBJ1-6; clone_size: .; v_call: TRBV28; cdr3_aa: CASSLSGQSYNSPLHF; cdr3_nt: TGTGCCAGCAGTTTATCCGGACAGTCGTATAATTCACCCCTCCACTTT
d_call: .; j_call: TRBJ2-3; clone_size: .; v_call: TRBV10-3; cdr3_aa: CAISGGGTDTQYF; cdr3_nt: TGTGCCATCAGTGGTGGGGGCACAGATACGCAGTATTTT